Shown below are 13 T cell receptor beta chains from a single sample sequenced in a study of CD8 T cells in Susac syndrome. RNA amounts of about 0.5 to 1 ug underwent reverse transcription with random hexamers. One entry per CDR3 protein results from TCRdb running MiXCR on the immunoSEQ multiplex PCR reads. The sample records some 260,000 distinct CDR3 sequences, 85% being singletons. Sequenced input: CD8+ T cells from PBMCs. These receptors originate from a human donor with multiple sclerosis.

V gene TRBV27 combines with J gene TRBJ2-2, with TRBD2 matching 13 bases. CDR1 and CDR2 from the germline V gene are MNHEY and SMNVEV (reference sequence). The V gene end was trimmed by 5 bases and the J gene end by 4 bases; junction bases not matched to a gene: 4. This CDR3 comprises 16 residues. CDR3 DNA: TGTGCCAGCAGTATCAGGACTAGCGGGAGCACCGGGGAGCTGTTTTTT. It translates to CASSIRTSGSTGELFF.

In the case of this clonotype: Germline is not matched at one junction end, which may reflect a read error. The chain employs TRBV4-1 and TRBJ1-1; 8 nucleotides align to TRBD1. The CDR3 contains 13 residues. Germline V gene sequence: CDR1 MGHRA, CDR2 YSYEKL. In DNA, the CDR3 is TGTGCCAGCAGCCAGGGGGCTGGGACTGAAGCTTTCTTT. This codes for CASSQGAGTEAFF.

The chain carries TRBV29-1 and TRBJ2-1, with D perhaps given as TRBD1 or TRBD2 (5 bases each). The CDR3 has 14 amino acids. CDR1 and CDR2 from the germline V gene are SQVTM and ANQGSEA. Trimming pared 4 bases from V and 2 bases from J, leaving 12 bases between. The CDR3, as DNA: TGCAGCGTTGCCCGGGACGGACCCTACAATGAGCAGTTCTTC. Protein sequence: CSVARDGPYNEQFF.

The chain links TRBV7-9 to TRBJ2-7; unclear D gene. The CDR3 contains 14 residues. The germline CDR1 and CDR2 sequences are SEHNR and FQNEAQ (reference sequence). Trimming took 6 bases from V and 0 from J, leaving 12 bases between them. The CDR3 nucleotides read TGTGCCAGCAGTTCGATTAGGAGCTCCTACGAGCAGTACTTC. Protein: CASSSIRSSYEQYF. Drawing the rest from reference TRBV7-9 and TRBJ2-7, the complete variable domain is DTGVSQNPRHKITKRGQNVTFRCDPISEHNRLYWYRQTLGQGPEFLTYFQNEAQLEKSRLLSDRFSAERPKGSFSTLEIQRTEQGDSAMYLCASSSIRSSYEQYFGPGTRLTVT.

The chain couples TRBV7-3 to TRBJ2-7; 9 nucleotides match TRBD2. Trimming cost V 1 base and J 1 base; bases outside gene matches: 14. Germline CDR1 is SGHTA and CDR2 is FQGTGA. CDR3 length: 19 amino acids. For the CDR3, the DNA is TGTGCCAGCAGCTTAATAGGGGGGCCGGAGCGGGAGGTTTCCTACGAGCAGTACTTC. Translation gives CASSLIGGPEREVSYEQYF.

The chain employs TRBV7-2 and TRBJ2-7; 10 nucleotides line up with TRBD2. The V segment lost 1 base and the J segment 4 bases; nucleotides outside the gene matches: 4. The CDR3 runs to 15 residues. Germline CDR1 and CDR2: SGHTA and FQGNSA. The CDR3 DNA follows: TGTGCCAGCAGCTTAGTAGGACTAGCGGCGTACGAGCAGTACTTC. This gives the protein CASSLVGLAAYEQYF.

CDR3 residues: CASSYGTSGSYEQYF. In DNA, the CDR3 is TGTGCCAGCAGTTACGGGACTAGCGGGAGCTACGAGCAGTACTTC. The genes are TRBV27 and TRBJ2-7, with TRBD2 identical over 14 bases. Germline trimming cut 4 bases from V and 3 bases from J; bases unmatched to any gene: 2. Germline V gives CDR1 MNHEY, CDR2 SMNVEV (reference sequence). CDR3 size: 15 residues.

The chain uses TRBV4-2 and TRBJ2-7, with 7 bases fitting TRBD2. The CDR3 totals 15 residues. V dropped 1 base and J dropped 4; count of bases not matched to a gene: 7. Germline loops: CDR1 LGHNA, CDR2 YNFKEQ. The CDR3 DNA sequence: TGTGCCAGCAGCCAAGTTTTGGCGGGAGAGTACGAGCAGTACTTC. This translates into CASSQVLAGEYEQYF.

The chain carries TRBV19 and TRBJ1-5; D is undetermined. Looked up from germline, CDR1 is LNHDA and CDR2 is SQIVND (reference sequence). This CDR3 comprises 14 residues. V was clipped by 3 bases and J by 3 bases, with 9 bases between them. The chain's CDR3 is CASSIGGYNQPQHF. CDR3 bases: TGTGCCAGTAGTATCGGCGGCTACAATCAGCCCCAGCATTTT. Using reference TRBV19 and TRBJ1-5 for the parts outside the CDR3, the full variable domain is DGGITQSPKYLFRKEGQNVTLSCEQNLNHDAMYWYRQDPGQGLRLIYYSQIVNDFQKGDIAEGYSVSREKKESFPLTVTSAQKNPTAFYLCASSIGGYNQPQHFGDGTRLSIL.

The J gene is TRBJ2-2, the V gene TRBV24-1; D is undetermined. V lost 0 bases and J lost 3, with 7 bases in between. The V gene's germline CDR1 is KGHDR and CDR2 SFDVKD. The CDR3 loop spans 15 amino acids. The CDR3 nucleotides are TGTGCCACCAGTGATTTGGAACTGCACACCGGGGAGCTGTTTTTT. Translating gives CATSDLELHTGELFF.

This chain uses TRBV7-9 with TRBJ2-1; 8 nucleotides align to TRBD2. Germline CDR1 reads SEHNR; CDR2 reads FQNEAQ (reference sequence). Germline trimming cut 5 bases from V and 5 bases from J; bases unmatched to any gene: 11. The CDR3 runs to 16 residues. The CDR3 spells CASSIGQREPHNEQFF. CDR3 nucleotides: TGTGCCAGCAGCATTGGACAGCGGGAGCCCCACAATGAGCAGTTCTTC. Full variable domain (outside the CDR3, taken from reference TRBV7-9 and TRBJ2-1): DTGVSQNPRHKITKRGQNVTFRCDPISEHNRLYWYRQTLGQGPEFLTYFQNEAQLEKSRLLSDRFSAERPKGSFSTLEIQRTEQGDSAMYLCASSIGQREPHNEQFFGPGTRLTVL.

The chain links TRBV6-6 to TRBJ2-4, with TRBD1 matching 7 bases. This CDR3 has 15 residues. Germline V gene sequence: CDR1 MNHNY, CDR2 SVGAGI (reference sequence). V lost 5 bases, J lost 5 bases, and 9 bases stayed unmatched. This chain's CDR3 is CASSPYRDSQNIQYF. CDR3 nucleotide sequence: TGTGCCAGCAGTCCCTACCGGGACAGCCAAAACATTCAGTACTTC.

The chain combines TRBV20-1 with TRBJ2-7; 7 nucleotides align to TRBD1. The CDR3 is 15 amino acids. The germline gives CDR1 DFQATT, CDR2 SNEGSKA (reference sequence). Germline trimming cut 2 bases from V and 5 bases from J; bases unmatched to any gene: 12. The CDR3, as DNA: TGCAGTGCTAGATCGGGTCGTGAACAGGGGCACGAGCAGTACTTC. Protein sequence: CSARSGREQGHEQYF.